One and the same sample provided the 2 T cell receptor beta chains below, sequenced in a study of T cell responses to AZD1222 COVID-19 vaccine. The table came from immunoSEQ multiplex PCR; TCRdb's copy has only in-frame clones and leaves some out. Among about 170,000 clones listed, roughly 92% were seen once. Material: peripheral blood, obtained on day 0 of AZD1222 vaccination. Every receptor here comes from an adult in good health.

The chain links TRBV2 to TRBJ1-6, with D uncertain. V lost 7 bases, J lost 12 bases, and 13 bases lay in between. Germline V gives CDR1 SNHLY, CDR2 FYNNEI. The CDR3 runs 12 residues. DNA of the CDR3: TGTGCCAGCACCATAACCGGAGTACCCCTCCACTTT. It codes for CASTITGVPLHF. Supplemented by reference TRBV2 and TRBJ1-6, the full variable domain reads EPEVTQTPSHQVTQMGQEVILRCVPISNHLYFYWYRQILGQKVEFLVSFYNNEISEKSEIFDDQFSVERPDGSNFTLKIRSTKLEDSAMYFCASTITGVPLHFGNGTRLTVT.

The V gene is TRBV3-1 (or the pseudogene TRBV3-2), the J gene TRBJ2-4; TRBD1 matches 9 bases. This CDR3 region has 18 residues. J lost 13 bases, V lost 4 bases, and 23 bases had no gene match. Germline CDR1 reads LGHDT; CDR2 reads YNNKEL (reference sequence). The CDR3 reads CASSPNRGTGLLSGPQYF. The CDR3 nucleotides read TGTGCCAGCAGCCCAAACCGCGGGACAGGGTTACTATCGGGTCCCCAGTACTTC.